This T cell receptor beta chain is from a study of cytomegalovirus exposure and HLA in healthy donors. PCR involved 60 Vbeta and 13 Jbeta primers. Clones were sequenced by immunoSEQ multiplex PCR, and TCRdb holds only the in-frame ones, with some missing. The sample consists of 180,000 or so clones, just over 75% of them appearing once. In the case of this clone: The antigen remains undetermined.

CDR1 is SGHNT and CDR2 is YYREEE in the germline V gene (reference sequence). The CDR3 is made up of 14 amino acids. The J segment lost 6 bases and the V segment lost 3 bases, leaving 5 bases of the junction unmatched. Everyone who donated was a healthy bone marrow donor. Overall study results and limits: There were a few CMV-associated chains whose specificity for CMV antigens was confirmed in vitro. Later examination showed HLA-associated TCR beta chains had greater clonal expansion than equally common others.

The clonotype originates from an older woman in good health and CMV-seropositive. The V gene is TRBV5-4, the J gene TRBJ1-4, with TRBD1 identical over 7 bases. The source material was PBMCs. Here the CDR3 reads CASSSGTVDEKLFF. Here the CDR3 DNA reads TGTGCCAGCAGCTCGGGGACAGTTGATGAAAAACTGTTTTTT.